This TCR beta chain was profiled in a study of blood T cell repertoires in COVID-19. On the study more broadly: The cDNA or gDNA used as material had been derived from T cells, B-cell-depleted T cells, or PBMCs.

Cohorts were assigned according to the clinical history that participants reported. For recovered donors of Cohort 3, there were two negative PCRs, clearance, or symptom resolution. Study processing details: Amplification with reference gene primers provided the estimates of nucleated cell counts. The method was immunoSEQ multiplex PCR; TCRdb's version includes in-frame clones alone and lacks a portion of them. The DNA gave D and trimming, while V, J and clone size come from that table. The sample holds about 330,000 clones, 87% seen once. The CDR3 runs to 15 residues. CDR1 and CDR2 from the germline V gene are LNHDA and SQIVND (reference sequence). V was shortened by 5 bases and J by 6 bases, with 17 bases between the two germline ends.

The material sequenced was PBMCs or T cells enriched from blood (not recorded which). The receptor was isolated from a woman younger than 45 who had recovered from COVID-19. The chain joins TRBV19 to TRBJ1-5, with a weak D call TRBD1 (5 bases). In DNA form, the CDR3 reads TGTGCCAGTAGTCCCGGGACTTTGGAGGGTCAGCCCCAGCATTTT. Its translation is CASSPGTLEGQPQHF.